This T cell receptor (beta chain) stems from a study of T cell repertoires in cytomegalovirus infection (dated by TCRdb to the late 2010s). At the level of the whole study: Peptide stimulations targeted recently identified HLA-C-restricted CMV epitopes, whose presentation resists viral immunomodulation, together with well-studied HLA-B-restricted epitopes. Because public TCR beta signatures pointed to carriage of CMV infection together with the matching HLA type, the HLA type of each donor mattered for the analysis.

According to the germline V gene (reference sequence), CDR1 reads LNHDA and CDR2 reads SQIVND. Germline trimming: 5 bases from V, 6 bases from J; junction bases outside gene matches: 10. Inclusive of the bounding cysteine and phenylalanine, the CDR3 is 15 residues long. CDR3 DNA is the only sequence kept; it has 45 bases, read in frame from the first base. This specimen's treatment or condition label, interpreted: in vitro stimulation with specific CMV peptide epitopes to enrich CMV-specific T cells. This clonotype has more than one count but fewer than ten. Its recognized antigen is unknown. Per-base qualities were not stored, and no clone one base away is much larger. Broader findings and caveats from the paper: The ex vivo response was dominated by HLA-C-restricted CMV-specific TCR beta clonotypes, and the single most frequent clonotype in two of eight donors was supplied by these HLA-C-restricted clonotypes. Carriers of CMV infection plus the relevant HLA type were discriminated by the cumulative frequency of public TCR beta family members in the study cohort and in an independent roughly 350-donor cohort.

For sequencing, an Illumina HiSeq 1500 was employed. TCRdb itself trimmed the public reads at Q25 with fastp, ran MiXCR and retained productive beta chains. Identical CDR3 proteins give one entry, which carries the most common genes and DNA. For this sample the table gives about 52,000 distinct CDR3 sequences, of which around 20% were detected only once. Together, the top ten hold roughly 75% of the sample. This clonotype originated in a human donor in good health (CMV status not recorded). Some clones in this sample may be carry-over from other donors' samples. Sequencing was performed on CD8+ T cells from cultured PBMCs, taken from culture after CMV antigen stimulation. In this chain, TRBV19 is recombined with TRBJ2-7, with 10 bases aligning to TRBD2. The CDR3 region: CASSVTTSGAIEQYF. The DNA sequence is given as TGTGCCAGTAGTGTTACTACTAGCGGGGCTATCGAGCAGTACTTC.